These 13 T cell receptor beta chains came from one sample sequenced in a study of cytotoxic CD8 clonotypes in ibrutinib-treated CLL (dated by TCRdb to the early 2020s). The meaning of the sample's time point label: progressive disease on ibrutinib. Library preparation employed the immunoSEQ multiplex PCR assay. TCRdb took this table from immuneACCESS and kept in-frame rearrangements with V and J called. Such tables lack part of the clones; where checked against another copy, unresolved V genes explain under half of the gap, and the rest is unexplained. This sample comprises 250,000 to 350,000 clones, roughly three quarters of them detected only once. The biggest ten clones account for approximately 5.6% of the sample. Here the sequenced sample was PBMCs, taken at disease progression, from a patient treated with ibrutinib. These receptors originate from a human donor with chronic lymphocytic leukemia.

This chain links TRBV5-6 with TRBJ1-3, with 7 nucleotides matching TRBD1. V was clipped by 4 bases and J by 0 bases; unmatched bases: 7. CDR3 length: 16 residues. Looked up from germline, CDR1 is SGHDT and CDR2 is YYEEEE. The CDR3 loop reads CASSDTGDSSGNTIYF. The CDR3 region has the DNA TGTGCCAGCAGCGACACAGGGGACAGCTCTGGAAACACCATATATTTT.

The rearrangement joins TRBV25-1 to TRBJ2-3; 11 bases align to TRBD2. CDR1 MGHDK and CDR2 SYGVNS come from the germline V gene. V lost 4 bases and J lost 3; bases outside the gene matches: 3. This CDR3 has 15 residues. The CDR3, as DNA: TGTGCCAGCAGTGCACTAGCGGGAGTGACAGATACGCAGTATTTT. It yields the protein CASSALAGVTDTQYF.

The gene calls are TRBV18 and TRBJ2-1; TRBD2 agrees at 8 bases. V shed 5 bases and J 1 base; nucleotides not matched to a gene: 4. The CDR3 is 15 amino acids. Germline V gene data show CDR1 as KGHSH and CDR2 as LQKENI. CDR3 sequence (DNA): TGTGCCAGCTCATTTCCTAGCGGGTCCTACAATGAGCAGTTCTTC. Protein product: CASSFPSGSYNEQFF.

This chain joins TRBV29-1 and TRBJ1-1; D gene ambiguous. Per germline, CDR1 SQVTM and CDR2 ANQGSEA. V was clipped by 7 bases and J by 1 base, with 10 bases between them. There are 12 residues in the CDR3. CDR3 DNA: TGCAGCGGTCAGGTAACGAACACTGAAGCTTTCTTT. Residues: CSGQVTNTEAFF.

The sample holds one count of this clone. The J gene is TRBJ2-1, the V gene TRBV6-1; 12 bases are a match to TRBD2. Per the germline V gene, CDR1 is MNHNS and CDR2 is SASEGT. This CDR3 is built from 10 residues. J was trimmed by 16 bases and V by 10 bases; bases with no gene match: 5. CDR3 in amino acids: CATGLAGKFF. Written as DNA, the CDR3 is TGTGCCACCGGACTAGCGGGAAAATTCTTC.

The rearrangement joins TRBV7-3 to TRBJ2-7; unclear D gene. Per germline, CDR1 SGHTA and CDR2 FQGTGA. The CDR3 runs 14 residues. Trimming pared 2 bases from V and 6 bases from J, leaving 14 bases between. CDR3 amino acids: CASSLHNSYSEQYF. The CDR3 bases are TGTGCCAGCAGCTTACACAACAGCTACTCCGAGCAGTACTTC. The complete variable domain, with remaining parts taken from reference TRBV7-3 and TRBJ2-7, reads GAGVSQTPSNKVTEKGKYVELRCDPISGHTALYWYRQSLGQGPEFLIYFQGTGAADDSGLPNDRFFAVRPEGSVSTLKIQRTERGDSAVYLCASSLHNSYSEQYFGPGTRLTVT.

V and J are TRBV19 and TRBJ2-7, with 11 bases aligning to TRBD2. The CDR3 totals 13 residues. Germline-derived CDR1 and CDR2 are LNHDA and SQIVND (reference sequence). V was pared by 5 bases and J by 7 bases, with 4 bases of the junction left unmatched. CDR3 DNA sequence: TGTGCCAGTAGTGCTCTAGCGGGAGGTGAGCAGTACTTC. This translates into CASSALAGGEQYF.

The chain links TRBV6-5 to TRBJ1-5; no definite D call. This CDR3 has 13 residues. The V end lost 3 bases, the J end lost 1 base, and 4 bases lay between the germline ends. From germline, CDR1 is MNHEY and CDR2 SVGAGI. CDR3 protein: CASSYVSNQPQHF. In DNA form, the CDR3 reads TGTGCCAGCAGTTATGTGAGCAATCAGCCCCAGCATTTT.

The J gene is TRBJ2-7, the V gene TRBV29-1; 10 bases map to TRBD2. CDR1 and CDR2 (germline): SQVTM, ANQGSEA. This CDR3 has 15 residues. The V gene end was trimmed by 6 bases and the J gene end by 3 bases; junction bases not matched to a gene: 11. CDR3 nucleotides: TGCAGCGTCGCCACAGCGGGGGGGCTTATCTACGAGCAGTACTTC. The encoded protein is CSVATAGGLIYEQYF.

The chain recombines TRBV4-1 with TRBJ2-7; a possible D gene is TRBD1 (6 bases). Germline V CDR1 and CDR2: MGHRA, YSYEKL. V lost 4 bases, J lost 5 bases, and 15 bases lay in between. The CDR3 has 14 residues. The chain's CDR3 is CASSRTTGIHEQYF. Here the CDR3 DNA reads TGCGCCAGCAGCCGCACTACAGGGATCCACGAGCAGTACTTC.

The V call is TRBV15, the J call TRBJ2-1; TRBD2 matches 8 bases. Per the germline V gene, CDR1 is LNHNV and CDR2 is YYDKDF (reference sequence). The junction had 6 bases not matched to a gene; V was cut back by 0 bases and J by 5 bases. The CDR3 is made up of 16 amino acids. The CDR3 loop reads CATSRDSTSADNEQFF. CDR3 coding DNA: TGTGCCACCAGCAGAGATTCGACTAGCGCAGACAATGAGCAGTTCTTC.

The rearrangement uses TRBV19 and TRBJ2-5; unclear D gene. CDR3 length: 11 residues. V was clipped by 5 bases and J by 5 bases, with 6 bases between them. In germline, CDR1 is LNHDA, CDR2 SQIVND (reference sequence). CDR3 sequence reads: CASSAGETQYF. DNA for the CDR3: TGTGCCAGTAGTGCCGGGGAGACCCAGTACTTC.

The chain combines TRBV11-2 with TRBJ2-7, with 10 bases that match TRBD1. This CDR3 is 13 amino acids long. Germline trimming cut 7 bases from V and 2 bases from J; bases unmatched to any gene: 2. Per the germline V gene, CDR1 is SGHAT and CDR2 is FQNNGV. The CDR3 DNA sequence: TGTGCCAGCACGGACAGGGGGACCTACGAGCAGTACTTC. Translating gives CASTDRGTYEQYF.